This T cell receptor beta chain comes out of a study of response to subunit inactivated influenza vaccine. Whole-study results and caveats: That few new T cells are recruited by each seasonal influenza vaccination was the authors' suggestion.

This CDR3 has 16 residues. Germline CDR1 reads LGHDT; CDR2 reads YNNKEL (reference sequence). With 3 bases clipped from V and 1 base from J, the junction kept 7 bases outside the gene matches. About this clonotype itself: Its antigen is currently unknown.

TCRdb called the RT-PCR reads again in MiXCR, with one record for every CDR3 protein. The data contain a few hundred thousand distinct CDR3 sequences, less than 15% of them singletons. This TCR was sampled from a man aged 45-60 years who received an inactivated influenza vaccine. The sample was PBMCs from blood, taken 12 days after vaccination. The chain has TRBV3-1 and TRBJ2-3, with 7 bases fitting TRBD2. CDR3 region: CASSHLGAGGTDTQYF. The CDR3 DNA reads TGTGCCAGCAGCCATCTCGGGGCGGGGGGCACAGATACGCAGTATTTT.